The 24 T cell receptor beta chains given below trace back to one sample, sequenced in a study of OX40 agonist ivuxolimab in advanced cancers. Sequencing was performed with immunoSEQ multiplex PCR; in TCRdb, only in-frame clones are kept and a portion is missing. The sample includes around 2,600 clones, about 72% seen only once; the top ten take over 20%. The sample was CD4+ or CD8+ T cells sorted from blood, taken in a trial of the OX40 agonist ivuxolimab. These receptors all stem from an adult with an advanced solid tumor such as melanoma, head and neck, liver or kidney cancer.

The V and J genes are TRBV4-2 and TRBJ2-1; D may correspond to TRBD1 or TRBD2 (5 bases each). This CDR3 has 14 amino acids. Germline CDR1 is LGHNA and CDR2 is YNFKEQ. Trimming removed 4 bases at V and 2 bases at J, with 9 bases between. The CDR3 region has the DNA TGTGCCAGCAGCCGGGACCCCGCCTACAATGAGCAGTTCTTC. It codes for CASSRDPAYNEQFF.

This rearrangement joins TRBV4-1 to TRBJ1-1; the D is unclear. CDR3 length: 13 residues. The germline V gene encodes CDR1 MGHRA and CDR2 YSYEKL. The V end lost 1 base, the J end lost 8 bases, and 11 bases lay between the germline ends. The CDR3 coding sequence is TGCGCCAGCAGCCAAGTGAAGGGCTCCGAAGCTTTCTTT. Translated: CASSQVKGSEAFF.

Only one count was recorded for this clone. J is TRBJ1-5 and V is TRBV4-3; 8 bases agree with TRBD1. The CDR3 has 15 amino acids. The V segment lost 0 bases and the J segment 6 bases; nucleotides outside the gene matches: 4. CDR1 is LGHNA, CDR2 YSLEER, per germline. The CDR3 here is CASSQDRGLGQPQHF. The CDR3, as DNA: TGCGCCAGCAGCCAAGACAGGGGGCTCGGTCAGCCCCAGCATTTT.

This clone was found a few times. V gene TRBV9 combines with J gene TRBJ2-2, with 9 bases that match TRBD2. Germline V gene data show CDR1 as SGDLS and CDR2 as YYNGEE. The junction had 6 bases not matched to a gene; V was cut back by 0 bases and J by 6 bases. The CDR3 spans 16 residues. The CDR3 nucleotides read TGTGCCAGCAGCGTAGAGGTACTAGCGGGTTCCGGGGAGCTGTTTTTT. This gives the protein CASSVEVLAGSGELFF.

The CDR3 coding sequence is TGTGCCAGCAGTCCGGGACTAGCGGGTTCCTACGAGCAGTACTTC. Protein product: CASSPGLAGSYEQYF. The chain uses TRBV6-1 and TRBJ2-5; 12 nucleotides match TRBD2. The J call may not be correct, given that the DNA end is closer to TRBJ2-7. CDR3 size: 15 residues. CDR1 is MNHNS, CDR2 SASEGT, per germline.

The chain joins TRBV30 to TRBJ2-5, with 8 bases that match TRBD2. The V gene's germline CDR1 is GTSNPN and CDR2 SVGIG (reference sequence). The CDR3 loop spans 14 amino acids. Trimming at V came to 5 bases and at J to 5 bases, leaving 10 bases not matched to a gene. Here the CDR3 DNA reads TGTGCCTGGGGGATCGGGGGGGGGCAGGAGACCCAGTACTTC. Translation gives CAWGIGGGQETQYF.

This clone was detected a few times. V is TRBV15 and J is TRBJ2-1, with 9 bases lining up with TRBD2. The CDR3 contains 15 residues. Trimming took 1 base from V and 8 from J; bases not matched to a gene: 6. In germline, CDR1 is LNHNV, CDR2 YYDKDF (reference sequence). In nucleotides, the CDR3 is TGTGCCACCAGCAGAGTTGCGGGAGGGCCGGATGAGCAGTTCTTC. This translates into CATSRVAGGPDEQFF.

The chain uses TRBV2 and TRBJ2-1, with 13 positions matching TRBD2. Germline V lookup: CDR1 SNHLY, CDR2 FYNNEI. CDR3 length equals 15 residues. V shed 6 bases and J 7 bases; nucleotides not matched to a gene: 6. CDR3 loop: CASRATSGGRNEQFF. The CDR3 region has the DNA TGTGCCAGCAGGGCGACTAGCGGGGGGAGGAATGAGCAGTTCTTC.

This chain uses TRBV19 with TRBJ2-3; TRBD2 matches 10 bases. Losses at the gene ends were 2 bases for V and 6 bases for J; bases not matched to a gene: 5. CDR1 and CDR2 (germline): LNHDA, SQIVND (reference sequence). The CDR3 is 15 residues long. CDR3 sequence: CASSITSGDFDTQYF. The DNA of the CDR3 is TGTGCCAGTAGTATAACTAGCGGGGATTTTGATACGCAGTATTTT.

The CDR3 is CASSQEGGGGANVLTF. DNA of the CDR3: TGCGCCAGCAGCCAAGAAGGAGGAGGAGGGGCCAACGTCCTGACTTTC. This chain links TRBV4-3 with TRBJ2-6; weak D call: TRBD2 (5 bases). The germline V gene has CDR1 LGHNA and CDR2 YSLEER. V shed 0 bases and J shed 4 bases, with 10 bases lying between them. This CDR3 has 16 amino acids.

The V gene is TRBV6-1, the J gene TRBJ2-1; D might be TRBD1 or TRBD2, each matching 6 bases. The CDR3 is 14 residues long. The V end lost 6 bases, the J end lost 7 bases, and 16 bases lay between the germline ends. Germline-derived CDR1 and CDR2 are MNHNS and SASEGT. This CDR3 reads CASRRGAERNEQFF. Here the CDR3 DNA reads TGTGCCAGCAGGAGGGGGGCGGAGAGAAATGAGCAGTTCTTC.

A single count supports this clone. The chain employs TRBV4-1 and TRBJ2-2, with D maybe TRBD2 (5 bases). Germline loops: CDR1 MGHRA, CDR2 YSYEKL. V was cut by 7 bases and J by 8 bases, with 11 bases left in between. The CDR3 has 12 residues. The CDR3: CASTGSIGELFF. The CDR3 DNA reads as TGCGCCAGCACGGGAAGTATAGGGGAGCTGTTTTTT.

This clone has just one count. The J gene is TRBJ2-1, the V gene TRBV4-2, with a tentative D call TRBD1 (6 bases). The CDR3 has 15 amino acids. Germline V gene lookup returns CDR1 LGHNA and CDR2 YNFKEQ. The V gene lost 1 base and the J gene lost 0 bases, with 7 bases spanning the gap. Here the CDR3 reads CASSQVDSSYNEQFF. The DNA of the CDR3 is TGTGCCAGCAGCCAAGTGGACAGCTCCTACAATGAGCAGTTCTTC.

V gene TRBV27 combines with J gene TRBJ2-1; 8 positions agree with TRBD1. Germline CDR1 is MNHEY and CDR2 is SMNVEV (reference sequence). V lost 5 bases, J lost 5 bases, and 8 bases stayed unmatched. CDR3 length equals 15 residues. CDR3 coding DNA: TGTGCCAGCAGTGGCAAGGACAGGGCAGACAATGAGCAGTTCTTC. Residues: CASSGKDRADNEQFF.

This clone is classed as large. The rearrangement uses TRBV9 and TRBJ2-7; TRBD1 aligns across 8 bases. The CDR3 extends over 14 amino acids. Germline V gene data show CDR1 as SGDLS and CDR2 as YYNGEE. Losses at the gene ends were 4 bases for V and 5 bases for J; bases not matched to a gene: 8. This CDR3 is CASSNPGQDNEQYF. CDR3 nucleotide sequence: TGTGCCAGCAGCAATCCGGGACAGGACAACGAGCAGTACTTC.

The chain is built from TRBV27 and TRBJ2-7, with TRBD1 as a possible D gene (5 bases). This CDR3 comprises 12 residues. Trimming shortened V by 4 bases and J by 6 bases, and 10 bases separated the two germline ends. CDR1 is MNHEY and CDR2 is SMNVEV in the germline V gene (reference sequence). The CDR3 loop reads CASSSGIGEQYF. The CDR3 DNA sequence: TGTGCCAGCAGTTCAGGGATCGGCGAGCAGTACTTC.

A single count supports this clone. At one of its ends the junction is not consistent with the germline gene, which may arise from a read error. The gene calls are TRBV16 and TRBJ1-2, with TRBD1 identical over 11 bases. Per germline, CDR1 KGHSY and CDR2 FQNENV. The CDR3 contains 14 residues. The DNA of the CDR3 is TGTGCCAACAGCCTCGGACAGGGGGCTTTTGGCTACACCTTC. Its translation: CANSLGQGAFGYTF. The full variable domain, rest sourced from reference TRBV16 and TRBJ1-2, is GEEVAQTPKHLVRGEGQKAKLYCAPIKGHSYVFWYQQVLKNEFKFLISFQNENVFDETGMPKERFSAKCLPNSPCSLEIQATKLEDSAVYFCANSLGQGAFGYTFGSGTRLTVV.

V usage is TRBV4-3 and J usage is TRBJ1-5; D possibly corresponds to TRBD1 (6 bases). The CDR3 consists of 15 residues. V was pared by 0 bases and J by 4 bases, with 10 bases between. CDR1 is LGHNA and CDR2 is YSLEER in the germline V gene. DNA of the CDR3: TGCGCCAGCAGCCAAGATCTCAGGGGAAATCAGCCCCAGCATTTT. Its translation is CASSQDLRGNQPQHF.

This CDR3 is CASSGDRGRVYGYTF. CDR3 DNA sequence: TGTGCCAGCAGCGGGGACAGGGGGCGCGTCTATGGCTACACCTTC. The rearrangement uses TRBV11-1 and TRBJ1-2; TRBD1 matches at 12 bases. CDR1 is SGHAT and CDR2 is FQDESV in the germline V gene (reference sequence). This CDR3 contains 15 residues. The ends lost 5 bases at V and 4 bases at J; junction bases unmatched: 5.

This clone has only a few counts. This sequence joins TRBV11-2 and TRBJ2-7; D could derive from TRBD1 or TRBD2 (6 bases each). Deletions cut 5 bases from V and 4 bases from J, with 9 bases between. CDR3 length equals 12 residues. Germline V CDR1 and CDR2: SGHAT, FQNNGV. Here the CDR3 reads CASSEGGYEQYF. In nucleotides, the CDR3 is TGTGCCAGCAGCGAGGGGGGATACGAGCAGTACTTC.

The rearrangement joins TRBV6-5 to TRBJ2-2; D is uncertain. The CDR3 sequence is 13 residues long. CDR1 and CDR2 (germline): MNHEY, SVGAGI. Trimming left V 2 bases short and J 5 bases short, with 6 bases between. For the CDR3, the DNA is TGTGCCAGCAGTTACGGCCGAACCGGGGAGCTGTTTTTT. Translating gives CASSYGRTGELFF.

Only one count was recorded for this clone. This chain connects TRBV27 to TRBJ1-1; tentatively, D is TRBD1 (5 bases). V was clipped by 7 bases and J by 2 bases, with 11 bases between them. There are 13 residues in the CDR3. CDR1 MNHEY and CDR2 SMNVEV come from the germline V gene (reference sequence). This CDR3 is CASKAGGNTEAFF. In DNA form, the CDR3 reads TGTGCCAGCAAGGCCGGGGGAAACACTGAAGCTTTCTTT.

The chain has TRBV7-9 and TRBJ2-5; weak D call: TRBD2 (5 bases). In germline, CDR1 is SEHNR, CDR2 FQNEAQ (reference sequence). The length of the CDR3 is 16 residues. The V end was cut by 0 bases, the J end by 2 bases, with 13 bases between. CDR3 region: CASSLASETNQETQYF. The CDR3 nucleotides read TGTGCCAGCAGCTTAGCTAGCGAGACTAATCAAGAGACCCAGTACTTC.

The gene calls are TRBV6-1 and TRBJ2-7; D call uncertain. From germline, CDR1 is MNHNS and CDR2 SASEGT. V was pared by 7 bases and J by 3 bases, with 10 bases between. The CDR3 is made up of 12 amino acids. The CDR3 region has the DNA TGTGCCAGCACATCATCCGACTACGAGCAGTACTTC. This sequence encodes CASTSSDYEQYF.